This T cell receptor (beta chain) derives from a study of CD8 T cells in Susac syndrome. Sequencing of TCR beta was carried out in blood CD8+ and CD4+ T cells. Germline values: CDR1 MNHEY, CDR2 SVGAGI. CDR3 length: 17 residues. V lost 0 bases to trimming and J lost 7 bases; unmatched junction nucleotides: 8. RNA in amounts of about 0.45 to 1 ug was reverse transcribed with random hexamers. TCR beta CDR3 was amplified by immunoSEQ covering 54 Vbeta and 13 Jbeta. One entry per CDR3 protein results from TCRdb running MiXCR on the immunoSEQ multiplex PCR reads. The data show about 100,000 distinct CDR3 sequences, 95% seen once.

Sequencing used CD8+ T cells from PBMCs. This chain links TRBV6-5 with TRBJ2-1, with TRBD1 matching 11 bases. The TCR originated in a human donor with Susac syndrome. CDR3 nucleotide sequence: TGTGCCAGCAGTTACTCCCGGTGGGGACAGGGGGGTAATGAGCAGTTCTTC. Protein: CASSYSRWGQGGNEQFF.